This T cell receptor beta chain appears in the sequencing data of a study of blood T cell repertoires in COVID-19. As handled by the study authors: Cell counts per sample came from amplifying reference gene primers. The method was immunoSEQ multiplex PCR; TCRdb's version includes in-frame clones alone and lacks a portion of them. The DNA gave D and trimming, while V, J and clone size come from that table. The table has approximately 290,000 clones, approximately 89% seen once. V dropped 5 bases and J dropped 1; count of bases not matched to a gene: 2. There are 14 residues in the CDR3. CDR1 MNHEY and CDR2 SVGAGI come from the germline V gene.

The chain combines TRBV6-5 with TRBJ1-3, with 7 nucleotides matching TRBD1. The material sequenced was peripheral blood. This clonotype originated in a woman in her twenties or thirties with COVID-19, enrolled during active disease. CDR3 sequence (DNA): TGTGCCAGCAGTAAGGGGGCTTCTGGAAACACCATATATTTT. It is translated as CASSKGASGNTIYF.